Below, one T cell receptor beta chain is given with its context. What it binds is unknown. Though probably carrying unrecorded immune exposures, donors were nominally healthy at sampling. The ends were cut back, 3 bases at V and 8 bases at J, with 5 bases in the middle. The CDR3 contains 11 residues. Per the germline V gene, CDR1 is KGHSH and CDR2 is LQKENI. The source of the sample is a study of cytomegalovirus exposure and HLA in healthy donors. The study ran its PCR with 60 Vbeta and 13 Jbeta primers. In the original workflow: The authors later counted some 76 million unique TCR beta chains, some 10 million of them shared. Here immunoSEQ multiplex PCR was the method, and the copy in TCRdb shows in-frame clones only, minus some. The D gene and trimming were derived from the DNA, and the V and J assignments and clone size from that table. The sample carries over 120,000 clones, 80% recorded once. General study points: In a later analysis, a missense DCLRE1C variant was linked to TCR beta V- and J-gene trimming. The authors listed approximately 150 TCR beta chains as cytomegalovirus-associated.

The chain links TRBV18 to TRBJ2-1, with unresolved D. The clonotype was recovered from a man in his fifties or sixties in good health and CMV-seronegative. Sequenced input: PBMCs. This chain's CDR3 is CASSPVYEQFF. Here the CDR3 DNA reads TGTGCCAGCTCACCCGTATATGAGCAGTTCTTC.